This T cell receptor (beta chain) was identified during a study of identical twins. Overall study findings and caveats: Twins showed weaker excess sharing in their beta out-of-frame sequences. Monozygotic twin pairs showed more out-of-frame TCR alpha sharing than models estimated.

The CDR3 extends over 14 amino acids. Per germline, CDR1 MGHDK and CDR2 SYGVNS. V shed 3 bases and J shed 2 bases, with 11 bases lying between them. Unique molecular identifiers were present on cDNA, and template switching added a universal primer site. TCRdb reprocessed the 5' RACE reads via MiXCR and lists one record per CDR3 protein. The sample lists some 630,000 distinct CDR3 sequences, about 7.1% occurring once. In regard to this clonotype: What it binds is unknown.

These same data were also listed under a study on yellow fever vaccine responses in identical twins.

V gene TRBV25-1 combines with J gene TRBJ2-7; unclear D gene. The sequencing input was PBMCs. This TCR was sampled from a woman aged 18-29 years in good health. CDR3 in amino acids: CASSDPRTTYEQYF. The CDR3, as DNA: TGTGCCAGCAGTGATCCCAGGACCACCTACGAGCAGTACTTC.